The 5 T cell receptor beta chains below come from one sample, sequenced in a study of cytomegalovirus exposure and HLA in healthy donors. Use of 60 Vbeta and 13 Jbeta primers characterized the PCR. Profiling relied on immunoSEQ multiplex PCR, and the TCRdb table lists in-frame clones only, not all of them. The table records approximately 240,000 clones, 70% to 80% of them present only once. Material: PBMCs. The receptors shown here come from a woman in her sixties or seventies in good health and CMV-seropositive.

In regard to this clone: Other DNA sequences in this sample translate to the same CDR3. The CDR3 loop is CASSPGQGEGYTF. In nucleotides, the CDR3 is TGTGCCAGCTCACCGGGACAGGGAGAAGGCTACACCTTC. The chain uses TRBV18 and TRBJ1-2; 9 positions agree with TRBD1. With 3 bases clipped from V and 8 bases from J, the junction kept 4 bases outside the gene matches. Germline values: CDR1 KGHSH, CDR2 LQKENI. The CDR3 spans 13 residues.

The chain has TRBV10-3 and TRBJ1-1; 8 bases fit TRBD1. Germline V gene lookup returns CDR1 ENHRY and CDR2 SYGVKD. The CDR3 sequence is 16 residues long. The ends lost 0 bases at V and 1 base at J; junction bases unmatched: 4. As DNA, the CDR3 is TGTGCCATCAGTGAGTCGGCAGGGGGCTGGAACACTGAAGCTTTCTTT. Translating it yields CAISESAGGWNTEAFF.

This rearrangement joins TRBV7-2 to TRBJ1-1, with a possible D match to TRBD1 (6 bases). CDR1 is SGHTA, CDR2 FQGNSA, per germline. Trimming removed 4 bases at V and 2 bases at J, with 8 bases between. This CDR3 is built from 13 residues. The CDR3: CASSSGTNTEAFF. Written as DNA, the CDR3 is TGTGCCAGCAGCTCCGGGACAAACACTGAAGCTTTCTTT. The entire variable domain, with the rest obtained from reference TRBV7-2 and TRBJ1-1, is as follows: GAGVSQSPSNKVTEKGKDVELRCDPISGHTALYWYRQSLGQGLEFLIYFQGNSAPDKSGLPSDRFSAERTGGSVSTLTIQRTQQEDSAVYLCASSSGTNTEAFFGQGTRLTVV.

The chain couples TRBV6-4 to TRBJ2-2, with D hard to call. The CDR3 consists of 16 residues. Trimming took off 0 bases at V and 3 bases at J, with 11 bases between the two ends. The germline V gene has CDR1 MRHNA and CDR2 SNTAGT. The chain's CDR3 is CASSDSAGIHTGELFF. CDR3 nucleotide sequence: TGTGCCAGCAGTGACTCAGCTGGTATTCACACCGGGGAGCTGTTTTTT.

This clone was detected only a few times. The chain employs TRBV27 and TRBJ2-7, with a possible D match to TRBD2 (6 bases). Trimming removed 0 bases at V and 5 bases at J, with 14 bases between. This CDR3 is 15 amino acids long. The germline V gene encodes CDR1 MNHEY and CDR2 SMNVEV (reference sequence). The DNA of the CDR3 is TGTGCCAGCAGTTTATCGGCAGGGAGGATCCACGAGCAGTACTTC. Protein: CASSLSAGRIHEQYF.